This record covers a single T cell receptor beta chain. The antigen remains unidentified. From germline, CDR1 is SEHNR and CDR2 FQNEAQ (reference sequence). The CDR3 is 12 amino acids. The ends were cut back, 5 bases at V and 3 bases at J, with 8 bases in the middle. PCR primers comprised 60 Vbeta and 13 Jbeta primers. TCRdb keeps only in-frame clones here, not all; method: immunoSEQ multiplex PCR. The sample has about 140,000 clones, 60% to 85% seen once; the top ten hold about 2%. This record comes from a study of cytomegalovirus exposure and HLA in healthy donors. Donors were ostensibly healthy at sampling, although undocumented immune exposures were probable. Study-wide findings and caveats: Across all donors, roughly uniform sequencing depth was an assumption of the presence/absence analyses. Evidence from a later analysis indicated that most CMV-associated TCR beta chains looked HLA-restricted. Accurate predictions that matched the HLA-A and HLA-B alleles of most subjects were reportedly made from TCR beta sequences.

Sample: PBMCs. The origin of this receptor is a middle-aged man in good health and CMV-seronegative. The genes are TRBV7-9 and TRBJ2-7, with no clear D. In nucleotides, the CDR3 is TGTGCCAGCAGCCTAACTTACTACGAGCAGTACTTC. Residues: CASSLTYYEQYF.